These 26 T cell receptor beta chains were all obtained from the same sample, sequenced in a study of post-analysis software for immune sequencing data. Study-level findings and limits: With TRBV5-6, TRBV5-1 and TRBV20-1 included, about five TRBV segments were more frequent in patients than in controls.

Tagging with unique molecular identifiers was a feature of the TCR beta cDNA libraries. In TCRdb, the PCR reads were re-called with MiXCR into one record per CDR3 protein. The repertoire includes roughly 730,000 distinct CDR3 sequences, just under 30% of them detected once, and roughly 0.54% sits in the top ten. No antigen has been assigned to these receptors. What was sequenced was blood. Source of these receptors: a girl between 5 and 17 years old with multiple sclerosis.

The V call is TRBV28, the J call TRBJ2-5, with D possibly being TRBD1 or TRBD2 (5 bases each). V was cut by 6 bases and J by 11 bases, with 25 bases left in between. This CDR3 is built from 15 residues. Germline V gene data show CDR1 as MDHEN and CDR2 as SYDVKM. The CDR3 region is CASSSWTGTVGGQYF. The CDR3, as DNA: TGTGCCAGCAGCTCGTGGACCGGGACGGTCGGCGGGCAGTACTTC.

CDR3 in DNA: TGTGCCAGCAGCCAAGAGGGTTGGGCAGGGGAGATAAAGACCCAGTACTTC. The encoded protein is CASSQEGWAGEIKTQYF. The chain carries TRBV3-1 and TRBJ2-5; D perhaps matches TRBD1 (6 bases). V was clipped by 0 bases and J by 6 bases, with 20 bases between them. The CDR3 totals 17 residues. Germline V gives CDR1 LGHDT, CDR2 YNNKEL (reference sequence).

In its sample, this clonotype was seen a few times. The genes are TRBV7-2 and TRBJ2-5; 7 nucleotides agree with TRBD2. CDR3 size: 14 residues. Trimming at V came to 4 bases and at J to 1 base, leaving 3 bases not matched to a gene. Germline loops: CDR1 SGHTA, CDR2 FQGNSA. CDR3 protein: CASSYGGSQETQYF. The DNA of the CDR3 is TGTGCCAGCAGCTACGGGGGGAGCCAAGAGACCCAGTACTTC. The variable domain in full, with the rest retrieved from reference TRBV7-2 and TRBJ2-5, is GAGVSQSPSNKVTEKGKDVELRCDPISGHTALYWYRQSLGQGLEFLIYFQGNSAPDKSGLPSDRFSAERTGGSVSTLTIQRTQQEDSAVYLCASSYGGSQETQYFGPGTRLLVL.

The V and J genes are TRBV5-1 and TRBJ2-1, with a possible D match to TRBD2 (6 bases). The germline V gene encodes CDR1 SGHRS and CDR2 YFSETQ. The CDR3 has 15 amino acids. V dropped 4 bases and J dropped 0 bases, with 11 bases sitting between them. CDR3 coding DNA: TGCGCCAGCAGCGGCGGGGCGAGCTCCTACAATGAGCAGTTCTTC. Its protein product is CASSGGASSYNEQFF. Drawing the rest from reference TRBV5-1 and TRBJ2-1, the complete variable domain is KAGVTQTPRYLIKTRGQQVTLSCSPISGHRSVSWYQQTPGQGLQFLFEYFSETQRNKGNFPGRFSGRQFSNSRSEMNVSTLELGDSALYLCASSGGASSYNEQFFGPGTRLTVL.

The chain links TRBV5-1 to TRBJ2-5, with TRBD1 matching 10 bases. The J call may not be correct, given that the DNA end is closer to TRBJ2-7. The CDR3 is 14 amino acids. The germline V gene has CDR1 SGHRS and CDR2 YFSETQ. The DNA of the CDR3 is TGCGCCAGCAGCTTCACGGGACAGGGGCTCGAGCAGTACTTC. Encoded protein: CASSFTGQGLEQYF.

This clonotype was observed many times. The rearrangement links TRBV6-2 or TRBV6-3 to TRBJ2-5; D call uncertain. This CDR3 is 14 amino acids long. The V end lost 6 bases, the J end lost 9 bases, and 20 bases lay between the germline ends. CDR1 MNHEY and CDR2 SVGEGT come from the germline V gene. CDR3 sequence (DNA): TGTGCCAGCAGCCATACTCGAGGTCGACAAGCCCAGTACTTC. It is translated as CASSHTRGRQAQYF.

The chain recombines TRBV6-6 with TRBJ1-2; D is perhaps TRBD1 (5 bases). The CDR3 has 15 amino acids. Germline lookup yields CDR1 MNHNY and CDR2 SVGAGI (reference sequence). The V end lost 6 bases, the J end lost 0 bases, and 14 bases lay between the germline ends. As DNA, the CDR3 is TGTGCCAGCAGAGTGGGGGACGGTACTAACTATGGCTACACCTTC. Translated: CASRVGDGTNYGYTF.

This clonotype was seen a handful of times. The chain is built from TRBV20-1 and TRBJ2-1, with TRBD2 matching over 7 bases. The V and J ends lost 2 bases and 6 bases, in that order; junction bases with no gene match: 13. The CDR3 has 16 residues. The germline CDR1 and CDR2 sequences are DFQATT and SNEGSKA (reference sequence). CDR3 in DNA: TGCAGTGCTAGACCCTCTAGCGGTGCCCTGGGCAATGAGCAGTTCTTC. This gives the protein CSARPSSGALGNEQFF.

This clonotype was counted ten times or more. The V gene is TRBV20-1, the J gene TRBJ2-7, with TRBD1 as a possible D gene (5 bases). The CDR3 extends over 14 amino acids. Germline V gene lookup returns CDR1 DFQATT and CDR2 SNEGSKA (reference sequence). The ends were cut back, 1 base at V and 4 bases at J, with 14 bases in the middle. The CDR3 loop is CSARAGRVTYEQYF. For the CDR3, the DNA is TGCAGTGCTAGAGCCGGCAGGGTGACATACGAGCAGTACTTC.

This clonotype was observed many times. The J gene is TRBJ2-1, the V gene TRBV29-1, with 7 bases matching TRBD1. CDR1 SQVTM and CDR2 ANQGSEA come from the germline V gene. The CDR3 spans 15 residues. V lost 4 bases, J lost 9 bases, and 15 bases stayed unmatched. The CDR3 loop is CSVALPGRQGGEQFF. The CDR3 region has the DNA TGCAGCGTTGCCCTACCCGGGCGACAGGGCGGTGAGCAGTTCTTC.

This clonotype was detected once. The chain is built from TRBV5-1 and TRBJ2-7; the D is unclear. Trimming cost V 0 bases and J 7 bases, with 14 bases left between them. This CDR3 contains 14 residues. Germline CDR1 is SGHRS and CDR2 is YFSETQ. The CDR3: CASSLEAAYNEQYF. In DNA form, the CDR3 reads TGCGCCAGCAGCTTGGAGGCGGCCTACAATGAGCAGTACTTC.

J is TRBJ2-5 and V is TRBV27; 7 nucleotides line up with TRBD1. The assigned J gene may be wrong: the sequence end matches TRBJ2-7 better. The CDR3 covers 16 residues. Germline V gene sequence: CDR1 MNHEY, CDR2 SMNVEV (reference sequence). The CDR3 sequence is CASSARDRSAGYEQYF. DNA of the CDR3: TGTGCCAGCAGTGCACGGGACAGATCGGCGGGTTACGAGCAGTACTTC.

The chain has TRBV3-1 and TRBJ2-3; D uncertain. This CDR3 contains 13 residues. V lost 1 base and J lost 4, with 6 bases in between. Germline values: CDR1 LGHDT, CDR2 YNNKEL (reference sequence). The CDR3 DNA reads as TGTGCCAGCAGCCAAGTTCCCCCAGATACGCAGTATTTT. It yields the protein CASSQVPPDTQYF.

The genes are TRBV18 and TRBJ2-7; perhaps TRBD1 as D (6 bases). The assigned J gene may be wrong: the sequence end matches TRBJ2-5 better. Germline V lookup: CDR1 KGHSH, CDR2 LQKENI. CDR3 length: 16 amino acids. CDR3 DNA: TGTGCCAGCTCACCAATTGGAACGGACAGTTTTGGGACCCAGTACTTC. Encoded protein: CASSPIGTDSFGTQYF.

There are a few counts of this clonotype. The rearrangement uses TRBV25-1 and TRBJ2-1, with a tentative D call TRBD1 (5 bases). The germline V gene has CDR1 MGHDK and CDR2 SYGVNS. Trimming removed 7 bases from V and 3 bases from J, with 10 bases in between. This CDR3 region has 13 residues. CDR3 DNA sequence: TGTGCCAGCAAGGGGAAGGTCTACAATGAGCAGTTCTTC. Translated, it gives CASKGKVYNEQFF.

The rearrangement uses TRBV5-6 and TRBJ2-5; 8 bases align to TRBD2. There are 15 residues in the CDR3. With 1 base clipped from V and 2 bases from J, the junction kept 4 bases outside the gene matches. CDR1 and CDR2 (germline): SGHDT, YYEEEE. CDR3 loop: CASSLCPGGQETQYF. CDR3 coding DNA: TGTGCCAGCAGCTTGTGCCCGGGGGGGCAAGAGACCCAGTACTTC.

The rearrangement joins TRBV20-1 to TRBJ1-5; D gene uncertain. Between the trimmed V and J ends, which lost 3 bases and 0 bases, there was a span of 12 bases. Germline CDR1 reads DFQATT; CDR2 reads SNEGSKA (reference sequence). This CDR3 region has 15 residues. The CDR3 region has the DNA TGCAGTGCTAGTATCTCGACTTATAGCAATCAGCCCCAGCATTTT. Amino acids: CSASISTYSNQPQHF.

The chain uses TRBV10-2 and TRBJ2-7; 9 nucleotides agree with TRBD2. From germline, CDR1 is WSHSY and CDR2 SAAADI. V shed 6 bases and J 0 bases; nucleotides not matched to a gene: 3. The CDR3 loop spans 14 amino acids. The CDR3 nucleotides are TGCGCCAGCAGGGTAGCGGGAGCCTCCTACGAGCAGTACTTC. Translation: CASRVAGASYEQYF.

This clonotype was counted a few times. CDR3 loop: CASSRTLAGVAEQFF. The CDR3 nucleotides are TGTGCCAGCAGCAGGACGCTAGCGGGAGTAGCTGAGCAGTTCTTC. The chain couples TRBV5-6 to TRBJ2-1, with 10 bases lining up with TRBD2. V dropped 4 bases and J dropped 9; count of bases not matched to a gene: 10. The CDR3 covers 15 residues. Germline CDR1 reads SGHDT; CDR2 reads YYEEEE.

There are a few counts of this clonotype. The chain links TRBV7-2 to TRBJ2-1; 9 bases map to TRBD2. J gave up 9 bases and V 5 bases, and 11 bases lay outside the gene matches. This CDR3 has 15 residues. Germline V gene lookup returns CDR1 SGHTA and CDR2 FQGNSA. The CDR3 loop is CASSQTAAGGAEQFF. The DNA of the CDR3 is TGTGCCAGCAGCCAAACCGCCGCGGGAGGGGCTGAGCAGTTCTTC.

This clonotype was counted only a few times. This chain connects TRBV6-5 to TRBJ1-2; D may be TRBD1 (5 bases). The V gene lost 6 bases and the J gene lost 4 bases, with 15 bases spanning the gap. The CDR3 loop spans 14 amino acids. Germline V gene lookup returns CDR1 MNHEY and CDR2 SVGAGI. The CDR3 is CASSRGGVSYGYTF. The CDR3 DNA reads TGTGCCAGCAGCCGCGGGGGGGTTAGCTATGGCTACACCTTC.

The chain carries TRBV6-1 and TRBJ2-7; D is unclear. Germline CDR1 reads MNHNS; CDR2 reads SASEGT. The CDR3 totals 13 residues. V shed 4 bases and J shed 2 bases, with 9 bases lying between them. CDR3 coding DNA: TGTGCCAGCAGTGCGGCCGTCACCTACGAGCAGTACTTC. The encoded protein is CASSAAVTYEQYF.

At least ten counts were recorded for this clonotype. The chain has TRBV29-1 and TRBJ2-3; D is possibly TRBD1 (6 bases). This CDR3 region has 16 residues. V gave up 7 bases and J gave up 0 bases, with 20 bases separating them. Per the germline V gene, CDR1 is SQVTM and CDR2 is ANQGSEA. In DNA, the CDR3 is TGCAGCGCCGACACCACGGGACACCCAAGCACAGATACGCAGTATTTT. It encodes CSADTTGHPSTDTQYF.

The chain recombines TRBV9 with TRBJ1-5; 9 bases are shared with TRBD1. Trimming at V came to 6 bases and at J to 7 bases, leaving 11 bases not matched to a gene. CDR1 and CDR2 (germline): SGDLS, YYNGEE. The CDR3 is 15 residues long. Written as DNA, the CDR3 is TGTGCCAGCATCGCGGGACAGGGCGGAGGCCAGCCCCAGCATTTT. It is translated as CASIAGQGGGQPQHF.

The chain has TRBV4-3 and TRBJ2-2; 10 nucleotides line up with TRBD1. The J segment lost 6 bases and the V segment lost 2 bases, leaving 6 bases of the junction unmatched. Germline V gene lookup returns CDR1 LGHNA and CDR2 YSLEER. CDR3 length equals 16 residues. CDR3 nucleotides: TGCGCCAGCAGCCAATACTGGACAGGGGGGGCCGGGGAGCTGTTTTTT. This codes for CASSQYWTGGAGELFF.

With respect to this clonotype: A much larger clone lies a single base off, so this may be a read error. The rearrangement joins TRBV7-2 to TRBJ2-7; D is perhaps TRBD2 (5 bases). The J call may be in error: the DNA end matches TRBJ2-5 better. The CDR3 is 15 residues long. Germline loops: CDR1 SGHTA, CDR2 FQGNSA. The CDR3 DNA is TGTGCCAGCAGCCACCCTTCCGTGGGAGCAGAGACCCAGTACTTC. Translated, it gives CASSHPSVGAETQYF.